The present T cell receptor beta chain was sequenced within a study of response to subunit inactivated influenza vaccine. TCRdb re-called the RT-PCR reads with MiXCR, one entry per CDR3 protein. The sample has about 830,000 distinct CDR3 sequences, around 18% seen once. The V gene lost 4 bases and the J gene lost 8 bases, with 14 bases spanning the gap. This CDR3 comprises 14 residues. CDR1 and CDR2 (germline): LGHNA, YSLEER. Sequencing used PBMCs from blood, obtained roughly 5 days after vaccination. The V and J genes are TRBV4-3 and TRBJ1-4; weak D call: TRBD1 (5 bases). The clonotype was recovered from a middle-aged man who received an inactivated influenza vaccine. The DNA for the CDR3 is TGCGCCAGCAGCCCTCGGCAGGGAGGGGAAAAACTGTTTTTT. Protein sequence: CASSPRQGGEKLFF.